One TCR beta chain is described in this entry. This sample is drawn from a study of blood T cell repertoires in COVID-19. Overall study context: PBMCs, B-cell-depleted T cells, or T cells were the source of the cDNA or gDNA that made up the material.

Original processing notes: Estimation of nucleated cell counts relied on the amplification of reference gene primers. The table came from immunoSEQ multiplex PCR; TCRdb's copy has only in-frame clones and leaves some out. D and trimming were read from the DNA, whereas the V and J calls and clone size are those reported in that table. The table has over 130,000 clones, about 86% seen once. The receptor comes from a woman aged 55-70 years with acute or convalescent COVID-19. Sequencing input: peripheral blood.

CDR3 region: CASSTGLAGRQYEQYF. As DNA, the CDR3 is TGTGCCAGTAGTACCGGACTAGCGGGACGTCAGTACGAGCAGTACTTC. The V and J genes are TRBV19 and TRBJ2-7; 12 bases align to TRBD2. V gave up 4 bases and J gave up 4 bases; unmatched junction bases: 8. CDR1 and CDR2 from the germline V gene are LNHDA and SQIVND (reference sequence). This CDR3 is built from 16 residues.